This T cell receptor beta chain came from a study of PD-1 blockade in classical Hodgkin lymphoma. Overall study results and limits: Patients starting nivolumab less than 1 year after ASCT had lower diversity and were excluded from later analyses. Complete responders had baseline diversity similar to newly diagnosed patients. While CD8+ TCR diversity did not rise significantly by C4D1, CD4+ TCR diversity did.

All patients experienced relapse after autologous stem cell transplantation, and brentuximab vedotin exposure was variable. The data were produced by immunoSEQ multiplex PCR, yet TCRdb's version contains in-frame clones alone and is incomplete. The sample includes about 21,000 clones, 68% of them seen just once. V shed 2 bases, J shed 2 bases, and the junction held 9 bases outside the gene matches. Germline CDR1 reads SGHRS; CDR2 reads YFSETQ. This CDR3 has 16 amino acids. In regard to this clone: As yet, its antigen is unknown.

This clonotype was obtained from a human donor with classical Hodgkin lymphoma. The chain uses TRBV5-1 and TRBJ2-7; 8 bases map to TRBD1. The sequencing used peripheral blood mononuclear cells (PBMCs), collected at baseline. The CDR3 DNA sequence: TGCGCCAGCAGCTTAGCGACAGGGGTAAGGCCCTACGAGCAGTACTTC. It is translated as CASSLATGVRPYEQYF.